The rows below give T cell receptor beta chains drawn from one sample of a study of T cell responses to AZD1222 COVID-19 vaccine. Some clones are missing from TCRdb's copy, which holds only in-frame ones; the method was immunoSEQ multiplex PCR. Here the sample spans around 100,000 clones, roughly 80% being singletons. Sequencing used peripheral blood, obtained on day 0 of AZD1222 vaccination. These receptors were obtained from an adult in good health. CDR3s include the opening cysteine and the closing phenylalanine or tryptophan. D genes are given only for firm matches. For some rows the clone size is stated as once, few or many, or as a class when expanded; others skip it.

V: TRBV3-1/TRBV3-2
J: TRBJ1-5
size: NA
D: TRBD1
DNA: TGTGCCAGCAGCACAGGGGCCAGGGGCAATCAGCCCCAGCATTTT
CDR3: CASSTGARGNQPQHF

V: TRBV28
J: TRBJ1-2
size: NA
D: NA
DNA: TGTGCCAGCAGTTTCCCAGGAGGGGGATCAGGTGGCTACACCTTC
CDR3: CASSFPGGGSGGYTF

V: TRBV6-1
J: TRBJ2-5
size: NA
D: TRBD1
DNA: TGTGCCAGCAGTGAATGGACAGGGACGGGTGCGGAGACCCAGTACTTC
CDR3: CASSEWTGTGAETQYF

V: TRBV7-9
J: TRBJ1-6
size: NA
D: NA
DNA: TGTGCCAGCAGCGCAGGACCGGTTTATAATTCACCCCTCCACTTT
CDR3: CASSAGPVYNSPLHF

V: TRBV28
J: TRBJ2-7
size: once
D: TRBD1
DNA: TGTGCCAGCCAAACCCCGACAGGGTCTGTTTACGAGCAGTACTTC
CDR3: CASQTPTGSVYEQYF

V: TRBV7-9
J: TRBJ2-7
size: NA
D: NA
DNA: TGTGCCAGCAGCTCCCAGGATGGCGAGCAGTACTTC
CDR3: CASSSQDGEQYF

V: TRBV19
J: TRBJ2-1
size: NA
D: NA
DNA: TGTGCCAGTAGTATCCCCAGCAGGGCCTCCTTCTACAATGAGCAGTTCTTC
CDR3: CASSIPSRASFYNEQFF

V: TRBV12-3/TRBV12-4
J: TRBJ2-3
size: NA
D: NA
DNA: TGTGCCGAGGGGGATACATACACAGATACGCAGTATTTT
CDR3: CAEGDTYTDTQYF

V: TRBV6-2/TRBV6-3
J: TRBJ2-2
size: NA
D: NA
DNA: TGTGCCAGCAGTTACGGACAGACCGGGGAGCTGTTTTTT
CDR3: CASSYGQTGELFF

V: TRBV4-3
J: TRBJ2-2
size: NA
D: TRBD2
DNA: TGCGCCAGCAGCCAAGAGGTGCGGGAGGGCCCCGTCGGGGAGCTGTTTTTT
CDR3: CASSQEVREGPVGELFF

V: TRBV28
J: TRBJ2-7
size: NA
D: NA
DNA: TGTGCCAGCTCCGTGTGGGACGAGCAGTACTTC
CDR3: CASSVWDEQYF

V: TRBV24-1
J: TRBJ2-7
size: NA
D: TRBD1
DNA: TGTGCCACCAGTGATGGGGTCGGGACAGGGACTACCTACGAGCAGTACTTC
CDR3: CATSDGVGTGTTYEQYF

V: TRBV7-2
J: TRBJ1-2
size: NA
D: NA
DNA: TGTGCCAGCAGCTTAGGCAGGGTCGATGGCTACACCTTC
CDR3: CASSLGRVDGYTF

V: TRBV20-1
J: TRBJ2-7
size: NA
D: NA
DNA: TGCAGTGCTAGTCTCAGGGGTTACGAGCAGTACTTC
CDR3: CSASLRGYEQYF

V: TRBV7-2
J: TRBJ2-3
size: NA
D: NA
DNA: TGTGCCAGCAGGTGGGGGGGCACAGATACGCAGTATTTT
CDR3: CASRWGGTDTQYF

V: TRBV28
J: TRBJ1-1
size: once
D: NA
DNA: TGTGCCAGCAGCTTGTCACAGGGAAGGACTGAAGCTTTCTTT
CDR3: CASSLSQGRTEAFF

V: TRBV5-1
J: TRBJ1-1
size: few
D: NA
DNA: TGCGCCAGCAGCGCCTCCGGGACACCGAAATTCCGAAACACTGAAGCTTTCTTT
CDR3: CASSASGTPKFRNTEAFF

V: TRBV5-1
J: TRBJ2-7
size: NA
D: TRBD2
DNA: TGCGCCAGCAGCTTTAGGCAAGCGGGAGGGGGCGGCGAGCAGTACTTC
CDR3: CASSFRQAGGGGEQYF

V: TRBV6-6
J: TRBJ2-7
size: NA
D: NA
DNA: TGTGCCAGCAGTCCTGGACATTATGGACGGACGTCGCCCGGAGCAGAGTACTTC
CDR3: CASSPGHYGRTSPGAEYF

V: TRBV2
J: TRBJ1-4
size: NA
D: NA
DNA: TGTGCCAGCAGGATGGACTCAACTAATGAAAAACTGTTTTTT
CDR3: CASRMDSTNEKLFF

V: TRBV30
J: TRBJ1-5
size: NA
D: NA
DNA: TGTGCCTGGAGTGTATCCAGCGTTAATCAGCCCCAGCATTTT
CDR3: CAWSVSSVNQPQHF

V: TRBV14
J: TRBJ1-3
size: NA
D: NA
DNA: TGTGCCAGCAGCCATTCCAGAAGAAACACCATATATTTT
CDR3: CASSHSRRNTIYF